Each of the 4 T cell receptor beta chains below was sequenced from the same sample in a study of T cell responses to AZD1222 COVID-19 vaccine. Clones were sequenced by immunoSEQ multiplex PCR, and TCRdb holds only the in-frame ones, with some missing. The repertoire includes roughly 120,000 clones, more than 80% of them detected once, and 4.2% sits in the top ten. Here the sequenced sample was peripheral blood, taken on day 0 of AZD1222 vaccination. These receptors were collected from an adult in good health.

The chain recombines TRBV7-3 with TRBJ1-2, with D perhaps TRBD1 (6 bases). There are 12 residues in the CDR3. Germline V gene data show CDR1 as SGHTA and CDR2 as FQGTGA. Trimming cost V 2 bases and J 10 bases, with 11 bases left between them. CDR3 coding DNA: TGTGCCAGCAGCTTATTGGGGGGGCCCTACACCTTC. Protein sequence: CASSLLGGPYTF.

CDR3 loop: CASSLAGLDGYTF. The CDR3 DNA reads TGTGCCAGCAGCTTGGCCGGGCTGGATGGCTACACCTTC. V gene TRBV5-5 combines with J gene TRBJ1-2, with no clear D. The CDR3 has 13 residues. CDR1 is SGHKS, CDR2 YYEKEE, per germline (reference sequence). V lost 0 bases and J lost 6, with 9 bases in between.

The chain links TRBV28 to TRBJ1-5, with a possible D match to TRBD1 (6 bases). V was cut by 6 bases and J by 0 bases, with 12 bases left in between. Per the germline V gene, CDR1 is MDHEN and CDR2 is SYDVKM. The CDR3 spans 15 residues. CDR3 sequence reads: CASSRGLGSNQPQHF. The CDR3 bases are TGTGCCAGCAGCAGGGGTCTGGGTAGCAATCAGCCCCAGCATTTT.

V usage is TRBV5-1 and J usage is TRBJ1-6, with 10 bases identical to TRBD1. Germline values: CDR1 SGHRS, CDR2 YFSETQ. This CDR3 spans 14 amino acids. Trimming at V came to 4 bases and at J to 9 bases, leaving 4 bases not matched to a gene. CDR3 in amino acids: CASSADRGTSPLHF. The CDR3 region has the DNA TGCGCCAGCAGCGCGGACAGGGGGACTTCACCCCTCCACTTT.